Listed here is a single T cell receptor (beta chain). As yet, its antigen is unknown. These data come from a study of OX40 agonist ivuxolimab in advanced cancers. As for the study in general: Earlier anti-PD-1, anti-PD-L1 or anti-CTLA-4 therapy was permitted; about 38% had received some. Patients achieving partial responses numbered three: one hepatocellular carcinoma case and two cutaneous melanoma cases.

Findings of the study overall: Expanded clones were, on average, more numerous among CD8+ T cells than CD4+.

TCRdb keeps only in-frame clones here, not all; method: immunoSEQ multiplex PCR. The data contain 60,000 to 90,000 clones, around four fifths of them seen just once; the ten biggest clones take up around 0.76%. This clonotype originated in an adult with an advanced solid tumor such as melanoma, head and neck, liver or kidney cancer. Sample: CD4+ or CD8+ T cells sorted from blood, taken in a trial of the OX40 agonist ivuxolimab.

The CDR3: CASSGASSYEQYF. In DNA form, the CDR3 reads TGTGCCAGCTCCGGGGCCAGCTCCTACGAGCAGTACTTC. The rearrangement uses TRBV18 and TRBJ2-7; D tentatively fits TRBD1 or TRBD2 (5 bases each). CDR1 is KGHSH and CDR2 is LQKENI in the germline V gene. The CDR3 consists of 13 residues. With 6 bases removed from V and 0 bases from J, the gap between germline ends came to 9 bases.